Sequencing of this TCR beta chain was carried out in a study of T cell clones after liver transplantation. CDR3 length equals 14 residues. Germline V CDR1 and CDR2: SGHVS, FQNEAQ. Deletions cut 2 bases from V and 4 bases from J, with 9 bases between. This clone was seen just once. Assay used: immunoSEQ multiplex PCR; TCRdb lists only in-frame clones, some missing. Counted here are 40,000 to 55,000 clones, 55% to 85% occurring once; the ten biggest clones make up 8.5% to 10%. This sequence joins TRBV7-8 and TRBJ1-3; a possible D gene is TRBD1 (6 bases). Source: CD4+ T cells from blood, taken 52 to 60 months after liver transplant. The TCR originated in a human patient who received a liver transplant. T cells may partly derive from the graft donor. CDR3 region: CASSLRGVGNTIYF. In DNA form, the CDR3 reads TGTGCCAGCAGCTTAAGGGGGGTCGGAAACACCATATATTTT.